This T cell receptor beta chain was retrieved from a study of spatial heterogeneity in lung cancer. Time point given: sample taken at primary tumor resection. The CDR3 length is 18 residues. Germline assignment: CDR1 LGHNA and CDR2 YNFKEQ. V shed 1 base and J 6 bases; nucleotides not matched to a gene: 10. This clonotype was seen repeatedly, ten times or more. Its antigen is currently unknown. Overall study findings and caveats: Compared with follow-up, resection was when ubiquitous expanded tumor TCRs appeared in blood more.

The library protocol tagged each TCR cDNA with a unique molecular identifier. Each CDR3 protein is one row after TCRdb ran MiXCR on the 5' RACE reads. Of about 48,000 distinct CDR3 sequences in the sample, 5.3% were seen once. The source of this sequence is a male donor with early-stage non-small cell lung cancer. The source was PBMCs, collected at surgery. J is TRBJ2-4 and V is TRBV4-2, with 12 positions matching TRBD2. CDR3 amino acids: CASSQVGLAGGLGNIQYF. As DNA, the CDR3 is TGTGCCAGCAGCCAAGTTGGTCTAGCGGGAGGGCTGGGAAACATTCAGTACTTC.